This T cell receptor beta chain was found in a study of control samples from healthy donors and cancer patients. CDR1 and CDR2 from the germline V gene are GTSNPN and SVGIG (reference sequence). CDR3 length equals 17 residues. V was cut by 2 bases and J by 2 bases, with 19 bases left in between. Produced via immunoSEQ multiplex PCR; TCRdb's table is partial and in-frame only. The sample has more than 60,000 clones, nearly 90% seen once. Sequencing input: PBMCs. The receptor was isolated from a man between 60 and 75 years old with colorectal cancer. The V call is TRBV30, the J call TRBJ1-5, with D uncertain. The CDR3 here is CAWSPAPAAAGNQPQHF. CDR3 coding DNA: TGTGCCTGGAGTCCGGCCCCGGCGGCCGCTGGCAATCAGCCCCAGCATTTT.